This TCR beta chain was identified during a study of T cells after posttransplantation cyclophosphamide. Findings and limits, study-wide: Recipient CMV seropositivity and CMV reactivation strongly tracked TRB clonality. Skin or GI-infiltrating T cells shared few TRB sequences with blood.

Clones were sequenced by immunoSEQ multiplex PCR, and TCRdb holds only the in-frame ones, with some missing. The sample shows 25,000 to 35,000 clones, none of them appearing just once. This clone has a handful of counts. Antigen unknown. CDR3 length: 12 amino acids. V was pared by 1 base and J by 11 bases, with 11 bases between. Per the germline V gene, CDR1 is SNHLY and CDR2 is FYNNEI. V gene TRBV2 combines with J gene TRBJ2-5, with D uncertain. The sequence was collected from a woman in her sixties or seventies in good health, CMV-negative, and a related stem cell transplant donor. What was sequenced was PBMCs. In nucleotides, the CDR3 is TGTGCCAGCAGTGAAGAAGTCCTGACTCAGTACTTC. Translation gives CASSEEVLTQYF.